The present T cell receptor beta chain was sequenced within a study of tumor-infiltrating lymphocytes in localized non-small cell lung cancer. Findings and limits, study-wide: Different pieces of the same tissue were used for each assay. Only some patients had TCR sequencing, depending on available tissue.

Sequenced by immunoSEQ multiplex PCR; TCRdb stores in-frame clones only, minus some. The table shows under 10,000 clones, with 55% to 75% occurring only once. Germline-derived CDR1 and CDR2 are DFQATT and SNEGSKA (reference sequence). CDR3 length: 10 residues. Comment on this clone: What it recognizes is unknown. Its ends do not fully match the called genes, so a read error is possible.

Sequencing input: lung tumor tissue. This chain joins TRBV20-1 and TRBJ2-3; the D gene is possibly TRBD1 (6 bases). The TCR comes from a human donor with non-small cell lung cancer. CDR3 region: CSAETGQLHF. In nucleotides, the CDR3 is TGCAGTGCGGAGACTGGACAGCTTCATTTT.